This T cell receptor (beta chain) was sequenced for a study of T cell repertoires in cytomegalovirus infection. Study-level results: In two of eight donors, the top clonotype was HLA-C-restricted CMV-specific. Of the TCR beta families, the public ones yielded a cumulative frequency that identified carriers of CMV plus the relevant HLA.

TCRdb analysed the reads with MiXCR anew, one entry per CDR3 protein. Of some 200,000 distinct CDR3 sequences listed, about 39% are singletons. This CDR3 has 13 amino acids. Per germline, CDR1 SEHNR and CDR2 FQNEAQ (reference sequence). J lost 7 bases, V lost 7 bases, and 7 bases had no gene match. This clonotype was counted between two and nine times. What it binds is unknown. The chain couples TRBV7-9 to TRBJ2-7, with 10 bases matching TRBD2. The receptor comes from a human donor in good health (CMV status not recorded). Some clones in this sample may be carry-over from other donors' samples. Material: CD8+ T cells from cultured PBMCs, obtained from culture after CMV antigen stimulation. This CDR3 reads CASNAGLAKEQYF. The CDR3 region has the DNA TGTGCCAGCAACGCGGGACTAGCGAAAGAGCAGTACTTC.